The source of this TCR beta chain is a study of shared clonotypes between healthy human individuals (dated by TCRdb to 2018 to 2020). Background for the entire study: Two women and a few men aged 18 to 49 years were included in the cohort. To increase sequencing depth and limit assay-specific biases, different laboratories used diverse techniques to prepare libraries and sequence TCR repertoires. Per donor, leukapheresis produced somewhere between about 0.9 and 9 billion PBMCs. Blood TCR repertoires of about five healthy adults were deeply sequenced to estimate repertoire size and the extent of clonotype sharing between individuals.

Using the deep immunoSEQ assay, TCR CDR3 regions were amplified from genomic DNA by multiplex PCR. Genomic DNA extracted from each cell subset was distributed evenly over all wells of several immunoSEQ 96-well plates, and each plate served as one replicate. For unsorted PBMC, roughly 300 ng of genomic DNA, equivalent to 25,000 to 35,000 T cell genomes, went into each replicate PCR. Genomic DNA from unsorted PBMC was sequenced over ten immunoSEQ deep assay plates. Purified libraries were quantified with a Qubit 3.0 fluorometer, sized on a Bioanalyzer 2100, and re-quantified with the KAPA Library Quantification kit. Every immunoSEQ 96-well plate was sequenced on a dedicated single-read 150-cycle Illumina NextSeq 550 flow cell. As for the authors' bioinformatics: The immunoSEQ output contained only junctional sequences without quality scores, so filtering could not match that applied to full-length reads. To assign V/J genes and CDR3, sequences were annotated using PyIR, a Python wrapper for IgBLAST v1.9, with IMGT germline references. Any read was removed if the V/J assignment was weak (E-value above 1e-6), the CDR3 was missing, or the read contained stop codons, out-of-frame junctions, or ambiguous translated residues. V3J clonotypes were defined as sequences sharing the same inferred V gene, J gene, and CDR3 amino acid sequence. Percentage overlap between repertoires was computed as shared unique clonotypes divided by the size of the smaller repertoire. Three approaches were used to assess repertoire richness: RTK rarefaction, the Chao1 estimator, and Recon v2.1 estimates of unobserved clonotypes. TCRdb re-hosts the immuneACCESS table, in-frame sequences only. Its copies lack some clones; in the studies checked, an unresolved V gene accounts for under half of them, and the cause for the rest is not known. From that table come the V and J calls and clone size; the DNA was used to work out D and trimming. The sample has about 100,000 clones on record, less than 60% of them singletons. The ten largest clones add up to about 14% of the sample.

About this clone itself: Its specific antigen is unknown. It has no much larger one-base neighbor in the sample; base qualities were not kept.

The full study reports these points: Only blood was sampled, and tissue TCR repertoires likely differ from those in blood. Because the study included a small number of donors, the genetic and exposure-history diversity represented was limited. Pairwise subsampling indicated that sequencing depth was expected to affect the degree of clonotype sharing among donors.

Taken from the germline V gene, the CDR1 and CDR2 loops are LGHNA and YNFKEQ. Inclusive of the bounding cysteine and phenylalanine, the CDR3 is 13 residues long. The retained sequence is limited to the CDR3, 39 bases, with the frame set at the first base. V gives up 5 bases and J gives up 4 bases, and the segment between their germline ends measures 10 bases. The donors were healthy, HIV-negative adults with no recently reported acute infections or vaccinations. All donors were Caucasian adults living in Nashville, Tennessee, USA. In the unsorted samples, tens of millions of PBMCs were counted, and genomic DNA was extracted using the QIAamp DNA Blood Mini kit. After blood collection by leukapheresis, PBMCs were isolated using Ficoll-Histopaque density gradient centrifugation and then cryopreserved in the vapor phase of liquid nitrogen.

The sequence was obtained from a woman aged 40 to 55 in good health. Some clones in this sample may be carry-over from other donors' samples. Recombination linked TRBV4-2 to TRBJ2-3; TRBD2 is possibly the D segment (6 matching bases). What was sequenced was PBMCs. Here is the DNA: TGTGCCAGCAGCTTGTCGGGGGCAGATACGCAGTATTTT. It encodes CASSLSGADTQYF.